Listed below are T cell receptor beta chains from one sample, sequenced in a study of blood T cell repertoires in COVID-19. Profiled with immunoSEQ multiplex PCR; TCRdb holds only in-frame clones, not every one. The table lists some 45,000 clones, 88% of them singletons. Sequencing input: peripheral blood. The source is a human donor in a cohort sampled during active COVID-19. Each CDR3 is given with its conserved first and last residue. The D gene is left open where the match is weak. Clone size is not always given. Where it is, it says once, few, many or a class for expanded clones.

>TRBJ1-1|TRBV30|-|-
CAWITGSWGSTEAFF
TGTGCCTGGATCACCGGTTCTTGGGGCTCCACTGAAGCTTTCTTT
>TRBJ1-6|TRBV11-2|many|TRBD1
CASSLQQGNGSPLHF
TGTGCCAGCAGCTTACAACAGGGGAACGGTTCACCCCTCCACTTT
>TRBJ2-3|TRBV7-2|-|-
CASSPRTVLRTDTQYF
TGTGCCAGCAGCCCCCGGACTGTACTCCGCACAGATACGCAGTATTTT
>TRBJ2-3|TRBV2|-|-
CASSGQSRDTQYF
TGTGCCAGCAGCGGACAGTCGCGGGATACGCAGTATTTT
>TRBJ2-1|TRBV19|-|TRBD2
CASSVGLAGINNEQFF
TGTGCCAGTAGTGTCGGACTAGCGGGTATCAACAATGAGCAGTTCTTC
>TRBJ1-2|TRBV5-4|-|-
CASSTGDYGYTF
TGTGCCAGCAGCACTGGTGACTATGGCTACACCTTC
>TRBJ2-3|TRBV2|once|TRBD2
CASSDRVAGPTDTQYF
TGTGCCAGCAGTGACAGAGTAGCGGGGCCCACAGATACGCAGTATTTT
>TRBJ2-2|TRBV13|once|TRBD1
CASSVGTANTGELFF
TGTGCCAGCAGCGTGGGGACAGCGAACACCGGGGAGCTGTTTTTT
>TRBJ1-3|TRBV2|-|-
CASGGGGNTIYF
TGTGCCAGCGGAGGCGGGGGAAACACCATATATTTT
>TRBJ1-4|TRBV2|-|TRBD1
CASAGQGANEKLFF
TGTGCCAGCGCCGGACAGGGGGCTAACGAAAAACTGTTTTTT
>TRBJ1-1|TRBV23-1|-|-
CASSQSKEVPPQKAFF
TGCGCCAGCAGTCAATCCAAGGAGGTACCACCTCAAAAAGCTTTCTTT
>TRBJ2-7|TRBV6-2/TRBV6-3|once|TRBD2
CASSHPGTSGGYSYEQYF
TGTGCCAGCAGCCACCCCGGGACTAGCGGGGGCTATTCCTACGAGCAGTACTTC
>TRBJ1-2|TRBV6-1|-|-
CASSEGFTGPFYGYTF
TGTGCCAGCAGTGAGGGATTCACAGGGCCTTTCTATGGCTACACCTTC
>TRBJ2-7|TRBV10-3|few|-
CAISETGQRDEQYF
TGTGCCATCAGTGAGACAGGGCAACGGGACGAGCAGTACTTC
>TRBJ2-7|TRBV6-5|-|TRBD1
CASTRDSRYEQYF
TGTGCCAGCACAAGGGACAGCCGCTACGAGCAGTACTTC
>TRBJ1-1|TRBV5-1|-|TRBD1
CASSLDRGTEAFF
TGCGCCAGCAGCCTAGACAGGGGCACTGAAGCTTTCTTT
>TRBJ2-7|TRBV3-1/TRBV3-2|-|TRBD1
CASSSGGSYEQYF
TGTGCCAGCAGTTCAGGGGGTAGCTACGAGCAGTACTTC
>TRBJ1-1|TRBV3-1/TRBV3-2|-|-
CASSPPGRAGTEAFF
TGTGCCAGCAGCCCCCCGGGCAGGGCTGGGACTGAAGCTTTCTTT
>TRBJ2-7|TRBV7-9|-|-
CASRTNWDNSYEQYF
TGTGCCAGCCGAACCAATTGGGACAACTCCTACGAGCAGTACTTC
>TRBJ2-2|TRBV5-4|-|-
CASSVNTGELFF
TGTGCCAGCAGCGTAAACACCGGGGAGCTGTTTTTT
>TRBJ2-3|TRBV4-2|-|-
CASSQGAARETQYF
TGTGCCAGCAGCCAAGGGGCCGCTAGGGAGACGCAGTATTTT
>TRBJ1-5|TRBV21-1|-|-
CASGGQGVGQPQHF
TGTGCCAGCGGTGGACAAGGGGTTGGTCAGCCCCAGCATTTT
>TRBJ2-6|TRBV18|once|-
CASSYPQGSGANVLTF
TGTGCCAGCTCATACCCACAGGGCTCCGGGGCCAACGTCCTGACTTTC
>TRBJ2-5|TRBV7-9|-|TRBD2
CASSPPSGGLQETQYF
TGTGCCAGCAGCCCCCCTAGCGGGGGATTACAAGAGACCCAGTACTTC
>TRBJ2-5|TRBV7-2|-|-
CASSLVRTKETQYF
TGTGCCAGCAGCTTAGTCAGGACTAAAGAGACCCAGTACTTC
>TRBJ2-4|TRBV7-8|-|-
CASSARNIQYF
TGTGCCAGCAGCGCTAGGAACATTCAGTACTTC
>TRBJ1-1|TRBV7-3|-|-
CASSPRRQNINTEAFF
TGTGCCAGCAGCCCTCGTAGACAGAACATAAACACTGAAGCTTTCTTT
>TRBJ2-7|TRBV7-9|-|-
CASSLSVNEQYF
TGTGCCAGCAGCTTATCGGTGAACGAGCAGTACTTC
>TRBJ2-7|TRBV10-3|-|-
CAISVGAFQLYEQYF
TGTGCCATCAGTGTAGGAGCATTTCAGCTCTACGAGCAGTACTTC
>TRBJ2-7|TRBV2|-|-
CASSVALRDTNSYEQYF
TGTGCCAGCAGTGTAGCCCTCCGGGACACTAACTCCTACGAGCAGTACTTC
>TRBJ2-7|TRBV30|-|-
CAWSLGHTYEQYF
TGTGCCTGGAGCCTTGGACATACCTACGAGCAGTACTTC
>TRBJ2-3|TRBV7-9|-|-
CASSLRVATDTQYF
TGTGCCAGCAGCCTACGAGTAGCCACAGATACGCAGTATTTT
>TRBJ2-3|TRBV9|-|-
CASGPIASTDTQYF
TGTGCCAGCGGCCCTATAGCTAGCACAGATACGCAGTATTTT
>TRBJ1-3|TRBV4-3|-|-
CASSQDPGGQNTIYF
TGCGCCAGCAGCCAAGATCCTGGCGGGCAGAACACCATATATTTT
>TRBJ1-4|TRBV6-2/TRBV6-3|-|-
CASSSPGLGLFF
TGTGCCAGCAGTTCCCCAGGGCTGGGACTGTTTTTT
>TRBJ1-1|TRBV2|-|-
CASSVQGTVAFF
TGTGCCAGCAGTGTCCAGGGGACCGTAGCTTTCTTT
>TRBJ2-7|TRBV6-1|-|TRBD1
CASSEMGQATYEQYF
TGTGCCAGCAGTGAGATGGGACAGGCTACCTACGAGCAGTACTTC
>TRBJ2-1|TRBV19|-|TRBD1
CASSITGQGNNEQFF
TGTGCCAGTAGTATAACGGGACAGGGGAACAATGAGCAGTTCTTC
>TRBJ2-3|TRBV19|-|-
CASSQRRADTQYF
TGTGCCAGCTCACAGCGGCGCGCAGATACGCAGTATTTT
>TRBJ2-7|TRBV10-3|-|TRBD1
CAISDGTAPTEQYF
TGTGCCATCAGTGATGGGACAGCGCCTACCGAGCAGTACTTC
>TRBJ1-1|TRBV3-1/TRBV3-2|-|-
CASSHSEVNTEAFF
TGTGCCAGCAGCCACTCGGAGGTGAACACTGAAGCTTTCTTT
>TRBJ2-7|TRBV9|-|TRBD2
CASSGSRGERGVGEQYF
TGTGCCAGCAGCGGCAGCCGAGGCGAGCGGGGGGTTGGGGAGCAGTACTTC
>TRBJ2-3|TRBV20-1|-|-
CSAPSADTQYF
TGCAGTGCTCCTTCCGCAGATACGCAGTATTTT
>TRBJ1-2|TRBV7-9|-|-
CASSLVMAGAYGYTF
TGTGCCAGCAGCTTAGTAATGGCAGGGGCCTATGGCTACACCTTC
>TRBJ2-1|TRBV4-2|once|-
CASSQEWASYNEQFF
TGTGCCAGCAGCCAAGAGTGGGCCTCCTACAATGAGCAGTTCTTC
>TRBJ1-1|TRBV2|-|TRBD1
CASNNRGGDTEAFF
TGTGCCAGCAATAACAGGGGGGGAGACACTGAAGCTTTCTTT
>TRBJ1-1|TRBV4-3|-|-
CASSQLQRNTEAFF
TGCGCCAGCAGCCAATTACAACGGAACACTGAAGCTTTCTTT
>TRBJ2-4|TRBV7-2|once|TRBD2
CASSLDPSGANIQYF
TGTGCCAGCAGCTTAGACCCTAGCGGGGCAAACATTCAGTACTTC
>TRBJ1-2|TRBV29-1|once|-
CSVFQGNYGYTF
TGCAGCGTTTTCCAGGGAAACTATGGCTACACCTTC
>TRBJ2-3|TRBV9|-|-
CASSVVQQPSTDTQYF
TGTGCCAGCAGCGTAGTACAGCAACCTAGCACAGATACGCAGTATTTT